This passage covers 4 T cell receptor beta chains from one sample sequenced in a study of OX40 agonist ivuxolimab in advanced cancers. Profiling relied on immunoSEQ multiplex PCR, and the TCRdb table lists in-frame clones only, not all of them. The sample consists of about 65,000 clones, about nine tenths of them appearing once. The sample in question was CD4+ or CD8+ T cells sorted from blood, obtained in a trial of the OX40 agonist ivuxolimab. All receptors derive from an adult with an advanced solid tumor such as melanoma, head and neck, liver or kidney cancer.

V gene TRBV7-6 combines with J gene TRBJ2-7; possibly TRBD1 or TRBD2 for D (5 bases each). The V gene's germline CDR1 is SGHVS and CDR2 FNYEAQ. There are 14 residues in the CDR3. The ends were cut back, 2 bases at V and 6 bases at J, with 14 bases in the middle. The CDR3 nucleotides read TGTGCCAGCAGCTTATTGCTCCCCGGGGCCGAGCAGTACTTC. Translated: CASSLLLPGAEQYF.

The rearrangement links TRBV7-8 to TRBJ2-2, with 9 nucleotides matching TRBD1. The V segment lost 3 bases and the J segment 5 bases; nucleotides outside the gene matches: 4. Germline V gives CDR1 SGHVS, CDR2 FQNEAQ. This CDR3 has 15 residues. The DNA of the CDR3 is TGTGCCAGCAGCTTGTGGACAGGGGAAACCGGGGAGCTGTTTTTT. It yields the protein CASSLWTGETGELFF. Full variable domain (rest looked up from reference TRBV7-8 and TRBJ2-2): GAGVSQSPRYKVAKRGQDVALRCDPISGHVSLFWYQQALGQGPEFLTYFQNEAQLDKSGLPSDRFFAERPEGSVSTLKIQRTQQEDSAVYLCASSLWTGETGELFFGEGSRLTVL.

The chain joins TRBV10-3 to TRBJ2-1; 7 nucleotides agree with TRBD2. Looked up from germline, CDR1 is ENHRY and CDR2 is SYGVKD. This CDR3 comprises 15 residues. After removal of 2 bases from V and 7 bases from J, the junction contained 8 bases not matched to a gene. CDR3 residues: CAISEPDRTRNEQFF. The CDR3 region has the DNA TGTGCCATCAGTGAGCCGGACCGGACTAGAAATGAGCAGTTCTTC.

The J gene is TRBJ1-1, the V gene TRBV9; no definite D call. The CDR3 loop spans 17 amino acids. V gave up 0 bases and J gave up 1 base, with 16 bases separating them. CDR1 SGDLS and CDR2 YYNGEE come from the germline V gene. The CDR3 nucleotides are TGTGCCAGCAGCGTAGCTCCTATGGGGATGAAGAACACTGAAGCTTTCTTT. Encoded protein: CASSVAPMGMKNTEAFF.